This is a list of T cell receptor beta chains from one sample in a study of identical twins. One entry per CDR3 protein, called by TCRdb with MiXCR from the 5' RACE reads. The table lists around 1.7 million distinct CDR3 sequences, about 31% of them singletons, with around 0.3% in the top ten. The source material was cord blood. The receptors here all came from a newborn girl in good health. The CDR3 runs from the conserved cysteine through the conserved F or W. Each record gives: clone size, V gene, J gene, CDR3 protein. Clone size is given for some rows only: seen once, a few or many times, or a class if the clone is expanded.

few	TRBV10-3	TRBJ2-7	CAIRPGLATYEQYF
.	TRBV6-1	TRBJ2-7	CASVPGPSSYEQYF
.	TRBV20-1	TRBJ1-5	CSARSLIGDRGNQPQHF
few	TRBV20-1	TRBJ1-5	CSASRASNQPQHF
many	TRBV20-1	TRBJ2-7	CSARLAGPYEQYF
many	TRBV10-3	TRBJ2-1	CAISDRVTPYNEQFF
.	TRBV28	TRBJ1-2	CASSDGTGLHYGYTF
.	TRBV12-3/TRBV12-4	TRBJ2-5	CASSFDIRAAQYF
few	TRBV2	TRBJ2-2	CASEIGLITGELFF
few	TRBV7-9	TRBJ2-5	CASSLRELLADHRNEQYF
.	TRBV7-9	TRBJ2-1	CASSGRGERGYNEQFF
.	TRBV5-1	TRBJ1-6	CASSERESSYNSPLHF
.	TRBV6-1	TRBJ1-5	CASSGNQGARRNQPQHF
.	TRBV5-1	TRBJ2-1	CASRAGVNNEQFF
few	TRBV14	TRBJ1-2	CASSPRTAAPWDYGYTF
.	TRBV21-1	TRBJ1-5	CASSKASGTGYQPQHF
.	TRBV20-1	TRBJ1-2	CSARPGQGASGYGYTF
.	TRBV19	TRBJ1-1	CASSDSPLSAFF
.	TRBV2	TRBJ2-1	CASSDRSGGPNEQFF
.	TRBV7-2	TRBJ2-5	CASSNSAETQYF
few	TRBV7-9	TRBJ1-4	CASSLAYSGITNEKLFF
few	TRBV4-2	.	CASSQDYIGETQYF
few	TRBV7-9	TRBJ1-4	CASSLDQALANEKLFF
many	TRBV4-2	TRBJ2-5	CASSQDNWSPSSRQYF